The 14 T cell receptor beta chains listed next were all sequenced from one sample in a study of shared clonotypes between healthy human individuals. CD45RO-negative, CCR7-selected cells formed the naive CD8 fraction, which excluded terminally differentiated effector memory CD45RA+ cells. The assay was immunoSEQ multiplex PCR, and TCRdb's table has in-frame clones only and misses some. The table lists 2 million to 2.5 million clones, around 96% of them singletons. Sequenced: naive CD8+ T cells sorted from blood. The receptors shown here come from a man younger than 35 in good health.

This clone was seen a handful of times. A read error may be the cause here, since a much bigger clone is one base away. The same CDR3 can be traced to other DNA sequences in this sample. V gene TRBV5-6 combines with J gene TRBJ2-5; D uncertain. The CDR3 contains 11 residues. V lost 2 bases and J lost 5, with 4 bases in between. CDR1 is SGHDT and CDR2 is YYEEEE in the germline V gene. Written as DNA, the CDR3 is TGTGCCAGCAGCTTTGGGGAGACCCAGTACTTC. This encodes CASSFGETQYF.

A single count supports this clone. The gene calls are TRBV5-4 and TRBJ2-3; D perhaps matches TRBD2 (6 bases). The CDR3 has 16 residues. V was pared by 4 bases and J by 4 bases, with 19 bases between. From germline, CDR1 is SGHNT and CDR2 YYREEE (reference sequence). This CDR3 reads CASSDHPGLGPDTQYF. CDR3 bases: TGTGCCAGCAGCGATCACCCGGGACTCGGGCCAGATACGCAGTATTTT.

The gene calls are TRBV29-1 and TRBJ2-7, with D unclear. This CDR3 is 16 amino acids long. The V end lost 6 bases, the J end lost 0 bases, and 21 bases lay between the germline ends. Per the germline V gene, CDR1 is SQVTM and CDR2 is ANQGSEA. The CDR3 DNA reads TGCAGCGTGACGCCTGGAGTGTACAGATCCTCCTACGAGCAGTACTTC. It is translated as CSVTPGVYRSSYEQYF.

The chain employs TRBV5-4 and TRBJ2-7; TRBD2 aligns across 7 bases. This CDR3 comprises 14 residues. CDR1 is SGHNT and CDR2 is YYREEE in the germline V gene (reference sequence). V trimming: 3 bases; J trimming: 5 bases; junction bases outside the gene matches: 8. CDR3 coding DNA: TGTGCCAGCAGCTCGGGGGAGGGTGGAAACGAGCAGTACTTC. Translated: CASSSGEGGNEQYF.

The chain's CDR3 is CAWSPGSSTYEQYF. For the CDR3, the DNA is TGTGCCTGGAGCCCGGGCAGTAGTACCTACGAGCAGTACTTC. The chain has TRBV30 and TRBJ2-7, with D uncertain. This CDR3 region has 14 residues. V was pared by 3 bases and J by 2 bases, with 14 bases between. The germline gives CDR1 GTSNPN, CDR2 SVGIG (reference sequence).

V is TRBV25-1 and J is TRBJ2-7; D gene uncertain. The V end was cut by 2 bases, the J end by 3 bases, with 11 bases between. The CDR3 runs to 14 residues. The germline gives CDR1 MGHDK, CDR2 SYGVNS. The CDR3 DNA reads as TGTGCCAGCAGTGAACTGGGCGAGATCTACGAGCAGTACTTC. It encodes CASSELGEIYEQYF.

This chain links TRBV25-1 with TRBJ1-2; D is perhaps TRBD1 (5 bases). The CDR3 runs to 15 residues. In germline, CDR1 is MGHDK, CDR2 SYGVNS. V lost 4 bases to trimming and J lost 5 bases, with 17 bases between them. The CDR3 DNA reads TGTGCCAGCAGTGCCCGGGGAGGGGACTTTTATGGCTACACCTTC. It yields the protein CASSARGGDFYGYTF.

This chain joins TRBV19 and TRBJ2-7, with D possibly being TRBD1 or TRBD2 (5 bases each). The CDR3 has 14 amino acids. V was pared by 5 bases and J by 0 bases, with 11 bases between. Germline CDR1 and CDR2: LNHDA and SQIVND (reference sequence). The DNA for the CDR3 is TGTGCCAGTAGTTGGGCAGGGAGCTCCTACGAGCAGTACTTC. Translating it yields CASSWAGSSYEQYF.

V is TRBV4-3 and J is TRBJ2-7; 7 bases map to TRBD2. CDR3 length: 15 residues. V trimming: 4 bases; J trimming: 2 bases; junction bases outside the gene matches: 8. Looked up from germline, CDR1 is LGHNA and CDR2 is YSLEER. The DNA for the CDR3 is TGCGCCAGCAGCCCCCTGGCTAGCGGTACCTACGAGCAGTACTTC. Amino acids: CASSPLASGTYEQYF.

J is TRBJ2-7 and V is TRBV6-6, with TRBD1 matching over 8 bases. This CDR3 spans 15 amino acids. Germline V CDR1 and CDR2: MNHNY, SVGAGI (reference sequence). V trimming: 4 bases; J trimming: 1 base; junction bases outside the gene matches: 6. CDR3 protein: CASSSRGRGSYEQYF. The CDR3 DNA reads TGTGCCAGCAGTTCCAGGGGGCGCGGATCCTACGAGCAGTACTTC.

The chain combines TRBV28 with TRBJ1-3; D might be TRBD1 (6 bases). The CDR3 has 15 amino acids. Trimming took off 8 bases at V and 2 bases at J, with 16 bases between the two ends. Germline assignment: CDR1 MDHEN and CDR2 SYDVKM. This chain's CDR3 is CASRPQGAAGNTIYF. CDR3 nucleotide sequence: TGTGCCAGCCGACCACAGGGTGCGGCTGGAAACACCATATATTTT. The full variable domain, in which reference TRBV28 and TRBJ1-3 provide the parts outside the CDR3, is DVKVTQSSRYLVKRTGEKVFLECVQDMDHENMFWYRQDPGLGLRLIYFSYDVKMKEKGDIPEGYSVSREKKERFSLILESASTNQTSMYLCASRPQGAAGNTIYFGEGSWLTVV.

V gene TRBV6-6 combines with J gene TRBJ2-1, with 12 bases lining up with TRBD2. The length of the CDR3 is 16 residues. Trimming took 8 bases from V and 4 from J; bases not matched to a gene: 9. Germline CDR1 is MNHNY and CDR2 is SVGAGI (reference sequence). CDR3 sequence reads: CASSPLAGGRYNEQFF. The CDR3 DNA reads as TGTGCCAGCTCTCCTCTAGCGGGAGGGCGGTACAATGAGCAGTTCTTC.

The V gene is TRBV7-9, the J gene TRBJ1-3; D is unresolved. CDR3 size: 14 residues. V lost 5 bases and J 3 bases, leaving 11 bases between the germline ends. CDR1 SEHNR and CDR2 FQNEAQ come from the germline V gene (reference sequence). CDR3 sequence (DNA): TGTGCCAGCAGCGCCCCGCTCTTTGGAAACACCATATATTTT. This sequence encodes CASSAPLFGNTIYF.

The V and J genes are TRBV27 and TRBJ2-3; D ambiguous. Looked up from germline, CDR1 is MNHEY and CDR2 is SMNVEV (reference sequence). The ends were cut back, 4 bases at V and 2 bases at J, with 16 bases in the middle. The CDR3 sequence is 16 residues long. This chain's CDR3 is CASSSSLSLITDTQYF. Written as DNA, the CDR3 is TGTGCCAGCAGTTCATCACTTTCGTTAATCACAGATACGCAGTATTTT.